This entry lists 27 T cell receptor beta chains sequenced from one sample in a study of blood T cell repertoires in COVID-19. Method: immunoSEQ multiplex PCR; TCRdb's copy keeps in-frame clones and lacks some. The data show 190,000 or so clones, with approximately 80% seen just once and approximately 9.2% held by the top ten. Sequencing used PBMCs or T cells enriched from blood (not recorded which). The receptors were sampled from a man in his forties who had recovered from COVID-19.

V is TRBV12-3 or TRBV12-4 and J is TRBJ1-1, with 8 bases that match TRBD1. This CDR3 is 12 amino acids long. V gave up 4 bases and J gave up 11 bases; unmatched junction bases: 6. The CDR3 DNA reads TGTGCCAGCAGTTCACAGGGGGGATTTGCTTTCTTT. Its protein product is CASSSQGGFAFF.

The chain joins TRBV4-1 to TRBJ1-3, with D possibly TRBD1 on 6 matching bases. Germline CDR1 and CDR2: MGHRA and YSYEKL. The V gene lost 6 bases and the J gene lost 0 bases, with 12 bases spanning the gap. The CDR3 sequence is 15 residues long. CDR3 residues: CASSLTGHSGNTIYF. CDR3 nucleotides: TGCGCCAGCAGTCTAACAGGGCACTCTGGAAACACCATATATTTT.

The sample holds one count of this clone. This chain links TRBV5-8 with TRBJ1-5; no definite D call. Trimming removed 1 base from V and 7 bases from J, with 6 bases in between. Germline lookup yields CDR1 SGHTS and CDR2 YDEGEE. The CDR3 loop spans 12 amino acids. The CDR3 sequence: CASSLLEQPQHF. CDR3 nucleotides: TGTGCCAGCAGCTTGTTGGAGCAGCCCCAGCATTTT.

The V gene is TRBV11-1, the J gene TRBJ2-1, with 9 bases fitting TRBD1. Germline CDR1 is SGHAT and CDR2 is FQDESV (reference sequence). CDR3 size: 14 residues. V lost 3 bases, J lost 5 bases, and 2 bases stayed unmatched. Here the CDR3 reads CASSFWDRDNEQFF. The CDR3 nucleotides are TGTGCCAGCAGCTTCTGGGACAGGGACAATGAGCAGTTCTTC.

V and J are TRBV15 and TRBJ1-1; 9 bases agree with TRBD1. The V gene end was trimmed by 2 bases and the J gene end by 5 bases; junction bases not matched to a gene: 3. The germline gives CDR1 LNHNV, CDR2 YYDKDF (reference sequence). CDR3 length: 14 residues. The CDR3 nucleotides read TGTGCCACCAGCAGATCCGACAGGGGGACTGAAGCTTTCTTT. Residues: CATSRSDRGTEAFF.

The V gene is TRBV9, the J gene TRBJ1-1; possible D gene TRBD1, 5 bases. CDR1 SGDLS and CDR2 YYNGEE come from the germline V gene. Trimming removed 5 bases from V and 4 bases from J, with 12 bases in between. This CDR3 region has 13 residues. CDR3 in DNA: TGTGCCAGCAGTGGGGGGGGAGTCACTGAAGCTTTCTTT. Encoded protein: CASSGGGVTEAFF. Supplemented by reference TRBV9 and TRBJ1-1, the full variable domain reads DSGVTQTPKHLITATGQRVTLRCSPRSGDLSVYWYQQSLDQGLQFLIQYYNGEERAKGNILERFSAQQFPDLHSELNLSSLELGDSALYFCASSGGGVTEAFFGQGTRLTVV.

The rearrangement uses TRBV7-9 and TRBJ1-2; TRBD1 is a possible D gene (5 bases). The CDR3 has 13 residues. CDR1 SEHNR and CDR2 FQNEAQ come from the germline V gene (reference sequence). The germline V and J ends were trimmed by 3 bases and 8 bases, with 13 bases remaining between them. The DNA of the CDR3 is TGTGCCAGCAGCTTTGAGGGGACTCGAGGCTACACCTTC. It codes for CASSFEGTRGYTF.

The chain joins TRBV30 to TRBJ1-5; 8 nucleotides align to TRBD1. V was clipped by 2 bases and J by 1 base; unmatched bases: 4. The CDR3 length is 15 residues. Germline values: CDR1 GTSNPN, CDR2 SVGIG (reference sequence). This chain's CDR3 is CAWSKDRGSNQPQHF. CDR3 nucleotides: TGTGCCTGGAGTAAAGACAGGGGAAGCAATCAGCCCCAGCATTTT.

The CDR3 protein is CASSDTDGAKNIQYF. As DNA, the CDR3 is TGTGCCAGCAGCGATACTGATGGAGCCAAAAACATTCAGTACTTC. The chain is built from TRBV4-2 and TRBJ2-4; D ambiguous. CDR3 size: 15 residues. V was shortened by 5 bases and J by 0 bases, with 11 bases between the two germline ends. Germline values: CDR1 LGHNA, CDR2 YNFKEQ.

The J gene is TRBJ2-7, the V gene TRBV5-6, with D unresolved. Deletions cut 3 bases from V and 0 bases from J, with 13 bases between. The CDR3 sequence is 15 residues long. Germline V gene sequence: CDR1 SGHDT, CDR2 YYEEEE. CDR3 loop: CASSSTYAFSYEQYF. The CDR3 nucleotides read TGTGCCAGCAGCTCTACGTACGCTTTCTCCTACGAGCAGTACTTC.

J is TRBJ2-1 and V is TRBV6-1, with TRBD1 identical over 10 bases. Germline CDR1 MNHNS, CDR2 SASEGT. This CDR3 has 17 residues. Trimming cost V 6 bases and J 3 bases; bases outside gene matches: 11. The CDR3: CASSERPGQGIYNEQFF. CDR3 bases: TGTGCCAGCAGCGAAAGGCCGGGACAGGGGATCTACAATGAGCAGTTCTTC.

This clone appeared a single time. The V and J genes are TRBV3-1 (or the pseudogene TRBV3-2) and TRBJ1-3, with no clear D. The ends were cut back, 1 base at V and 8 bases at J, with 9 bases in the middle. This CDR3 comprises 13 residues. Germline V gene sequence: CDR1 LGHDT, CDR2 YNNKEL (reference sequence). The CDR3 loop reads CASSQGGGDTIYF. In DNA, the CDR3 is TGTGCCAGCAGCCAAGGAGGCGGAGACACCATATATTTT.

The sample holds one count of this clone. As DNA, the CDR3 is TGTGCCACCAGCCTTAGACAGGGGGCGCGGGGCTACACCTTC. Its translation is CATSLRQGARGYTF. This chain connects TRBV15 to TRBJ1-2; 10 nucleotides agree with TRBD1. CDR1 and CDR2 (germline): LNHNV, YYDKDF (reference sequence). The V gene end was trimmed by 5 bases and the J gene end by 8 bases; junction bases not matched to a gene: 8. CDR3 length equals 14 residues.

This clone turned up a few times. The chain is built from TRBV3-1 (or the pseudogene TRBV3-2) and TRBJ1-1, with 9 bases matching TRBD1. The trim removed 6 bases at V and 4 bases at J, leaving 9 bases unmatched. Looked up from germline, CDR1 is LGHDT and CDR2 is YNNKEL (reference sequence). The CDR3 is 15 amino acids. This CDR3 is CASSPFRDRVTEAFF. CDR3 nucleotides: TGTGCCAGCAGTCCTTTCCGGGACAGGGTCACTGAAGCTTTCTTT.

The chain uses TRBV5-1 and TRBJ2-2; TRBD1 aligns across 7 bases. This CDR3 contains 14 residues. Germline V lookup: CDR1 SGHRS, CDR2 YFSETQ. J lost 7 bases, V lost 2 bases, and 5 bases had no gene match. CDR3 protein: CASSLTGADGELFF. For the CDR3, the DNA is TGCGCCAGCAGCTTAACAGGGGCGGACGGGGAGCTGTTTTTT.

This sequence joins TRBV11-2 and TRBJ2-7, with TRBD1 matching over 9 bases. Germline-derived CDR1 and CDR2 are SGHAT and FQNNGV. The V and J ends lost 6 bases and 5 bases, in that order; junction bases with no gene match: 14. The CDR3 runs to 16 residues. The CDR3 protein is CASRTNRGRVAHEQYF. For the CDR3, the DNA is TGTGCCAGCAGAACCAACAGGGGGCGCGTCGCCCACGAGCAGTACTTC.

The chain has TRBV5-1 and TRBJ2-2; 8 positions match TRBD2. The CDR3 consists of 13 residues. Per germline, CDR1 SGHRS and CDR2 YFSETQ. V lost 4 bases to trimming and J lost 6 bases; unmatched junction nucleotides: 2. CDR3 region: CASSREGSGELFF. The CDR3 coding sequence is TGCGCCAGCAGCCGGGAGGGGTCCGGGGAGCTGTTTTTT. The full variable domain, rest sourced from reference TRBV5-1 and TRBJ2-2, is KAGVTQTPRYLIKTRGQQVTLSCSPISGHRSVSWYQQTPGQGLQFLFEYFSETQRNKGNFPGRFSGRQFSNSRSEMNVSTLELGDSALYLCASSREGSGELFFGEGSRLTVL.

V is TRBV18 and J is TRBJ2-7, with 9 bases aligning to TRBD1. Germline CDR1 KGHSH, CDR2 LQKENI. The V gene end was trimmed by 2 bases and the J gene end by 6 bases; junction bases not matched to a gene: 5. The CDR3 spans 14 residues. In DNA, the CDR3 is TGTGCCAGCTCACCAATGGGACAGGGCGGCGAGCAGTACTTC. It yields the protein CASSPMGQGGEQYF.

J is TRBJ2-2 and V is TRBV5-1; TRBD1 matches 8 bases. CDR3 length equals 14 residues. V dropped 2 bases and J dropped 13; count of bases not matched to a gene: 10. Germline V gene lookup returns CDR1 SGHRS and CDR2 YFSETQ. The CDR3 nucleotides read TGCGCCAGCAGCTTTTCTATCCTCGGGACAGGGCTGTTTTTT. Encoded protein: CASSFSILGTGLFF.

The V call is TRBV6-2 or TRBV6-3, the J call TRBJ1-6; D call uncertain. Germline CDR1 is MNHEY and CDR2 is SVGEGT. This CDR3 contains 15 residues. V was trimmed by 5 bases and J by 7 bases, leaving 15 bases between them. The CDR3 loop is CASSTATLINSPLHF. CDR3 nucleotides: TGTGCCAGCAGTACAGCAACCCTGATCAATTCACCCCTCCACTTT.

The chain has TRBV7-9 and TRBJ2-3, with TRBD1 as a possible D gene (5 bases). CDR3 length: 14 residues. Trimming took 8 bases from V and 2 from J, leaving 14 bases between them. Germline values: CDR1 SEHNR, CDR2 FQNEAQ (reference sequence). The CDR3 region is CASGVIGDTDTQYF. Written as DNA, the CDR3 is TGTGCCAGCGGGGTCATAGGGGACACAGATACGCAGTATTTT.

V and J are TRBV7-2 and TRBJ1-1; D call uncertain. The CDR3 has 15 residues. CDR1 and CDR2 (germline): SGHTA, FQGNSA. V lost 3 bases and J 1 base, leaving 12 bases between the germline ends. The DNA for the CDR3 is TGTGCCAGCAGCTTCGGACTATTTACGAACACTGAAGCTTTCTTT. It specifies CASSFGLFTNTEAFF.

This clone appeared a few times. The V and J genes are TRBV19 and TRBJ1-1, with D perhaps matching TRBD1 (5 bases). This CDR3 is 15 amino acids long. CDR1 and CDR2 (germline): LNHDA, SQIVND (reference sequence). Trimming took 7 bases from V and 0 from J, leaving 15 bases between them. CDR3 in DNA: TGTGCCAGTATCGAAAGACAGACTTTGAACACTGAAGCTTTCTTT. This translates into CASIERQTLNTEAFF.

In this sample, this clone turned up once. The chain carries TRBV19 and TRBJ2-7, with 8 bases fitting TRBD1. Trimming removed 8 bases from V and 2 bases from J; junction bases left unmatched: 11. Per germline, CDR1 LNHDA and CDR2 SQIVND (reference sequence). The CDR3 is 15 amino acids. As DNA, the CDR3 is TGTGCCAGTTCTCCCACCGGACAGGGAACCTACGAGCAGTACTTC. Protein: CASSPTGQGTYEQYF.

The chain links TRBV2 to TRBJ1-2; D is perhaps TRBD1 (6 bases). Germline values: CDR1 SNHLY, CDR2 FYNNEI. The CDR3 sequence is 15 residues long. Trimming took 6 bases from V and 6 from J, leaving 20 bases between them. Here the CDR3 reads CASSGEQGFGDGYTF. The CDR3 DNA reads as TGTGCCAGCAGCGGAGAACAGGGATTTGGGGATGGCTACACCTTC.

The rearrangement uses TRBV7-9 and TRBJ2-7, with 7 bases matching TRBD1. J lost 1 base, V lost 2 bases, and 11 bases had no gene match. The CDR3 length is 17 residues. Germline V gene sequence: CDR1 SEHNR, CDR2 FQNEAQ (reference sequence). DNA of the CDR3: TGTGCCAGCAGCTTAATCCCATCGGACAGGCTTTCCTACGAGCAGTACTTC. Encoded protein: CASSLIPSDRLSYEQYF. The full variable domain, completed using reference TRBV7-9 and TRBJ2-7, is DTGVSQNPRHKITKRGQNVTFRCDPISEHNRLYWYRQTLGQGPEFLTYFQNEAQLEKSRLLSDRFSAERPKGSFSTLEIQRTEQGDSAMYLCASSLIPSDRLSYEQYFGPGTRLTVT.

The chain employs TRBV7-3 and TRBJ2-3; TRBD2 agrees at 7 bases. J gave up 1 base and V 2 bases, and 6 bases lay outside the gene matches. This CDR3 contains 16 residues. The germline V gene has CDR1 SGHTA and CDR2 FQGTGA. CDR3 amino acids: CASSLSPSGRTDTQYF. CDR3 coding DNA: TGTGCCAGCAGCTTATCCCCTAGCGGCCGCACAGATACGCAGTATTTT.